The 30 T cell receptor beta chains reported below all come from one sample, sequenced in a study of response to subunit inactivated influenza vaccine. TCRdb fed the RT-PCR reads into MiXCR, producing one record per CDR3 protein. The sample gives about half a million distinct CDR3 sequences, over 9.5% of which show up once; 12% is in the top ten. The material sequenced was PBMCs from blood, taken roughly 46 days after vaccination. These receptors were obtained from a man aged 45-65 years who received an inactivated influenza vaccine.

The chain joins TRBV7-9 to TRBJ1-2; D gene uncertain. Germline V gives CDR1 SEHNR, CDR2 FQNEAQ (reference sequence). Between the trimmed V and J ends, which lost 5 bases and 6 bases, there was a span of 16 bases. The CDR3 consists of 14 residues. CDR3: CASSALEGADGYTF. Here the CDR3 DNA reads TGTGCCAGCAGCGCGTTAGAGGGCGCGGATGGCTACACCTTC.

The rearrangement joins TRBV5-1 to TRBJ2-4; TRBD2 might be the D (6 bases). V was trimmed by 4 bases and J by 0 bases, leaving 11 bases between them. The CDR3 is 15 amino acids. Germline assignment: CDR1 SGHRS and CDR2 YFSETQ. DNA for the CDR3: TGCGCCAGCAGCGTAGGGGACTTAGCCAAAAACATTCAGTACTTC. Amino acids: CASSVGDLAKNIQYF.

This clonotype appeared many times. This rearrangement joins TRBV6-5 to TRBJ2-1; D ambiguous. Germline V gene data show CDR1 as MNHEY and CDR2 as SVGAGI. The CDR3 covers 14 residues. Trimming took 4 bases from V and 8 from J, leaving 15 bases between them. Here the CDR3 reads CASSSAPAVDEQFF. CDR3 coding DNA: TGTGCCAGCAGTTCCGCCCCGGCGGTCGATGAGCAGTTCTTC.

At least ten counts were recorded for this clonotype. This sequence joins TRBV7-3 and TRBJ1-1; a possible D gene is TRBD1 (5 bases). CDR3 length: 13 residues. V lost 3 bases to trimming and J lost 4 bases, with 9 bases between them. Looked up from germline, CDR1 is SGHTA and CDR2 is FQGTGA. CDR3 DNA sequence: TGTGCCAGCAGCTTCCAGGGTGGCACTGAAGCTTTCTTT. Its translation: CASSFQGGTEAFF. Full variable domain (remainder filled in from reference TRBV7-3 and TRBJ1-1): GAGVSQTPSNKVTEKGKYVELRCDPISGHTALYWYRQSLGQGPEFLIYFQGTGAADDSGLPNDRFFAVRPEGSVSTLKIQRTERGDSAVYLCASSFQGGTEAFFGQGTRLTVV.

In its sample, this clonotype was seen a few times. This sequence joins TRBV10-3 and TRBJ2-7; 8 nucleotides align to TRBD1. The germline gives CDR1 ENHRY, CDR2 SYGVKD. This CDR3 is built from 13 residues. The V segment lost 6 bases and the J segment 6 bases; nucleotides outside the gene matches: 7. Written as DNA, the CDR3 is TGTGCCATCAGGGCGACAGGGGCGCCCGAGCAGTACTTC. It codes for CAIRATGAPEQYF.

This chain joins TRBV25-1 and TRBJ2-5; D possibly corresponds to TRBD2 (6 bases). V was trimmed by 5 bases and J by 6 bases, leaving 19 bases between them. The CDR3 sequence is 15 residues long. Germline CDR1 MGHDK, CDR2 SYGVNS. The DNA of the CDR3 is TGTGCCAGCAGTCTCTGGGACTCGTCTAGGAAGACCCAGTACTTC. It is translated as CASSLWDSSRKTQYF.

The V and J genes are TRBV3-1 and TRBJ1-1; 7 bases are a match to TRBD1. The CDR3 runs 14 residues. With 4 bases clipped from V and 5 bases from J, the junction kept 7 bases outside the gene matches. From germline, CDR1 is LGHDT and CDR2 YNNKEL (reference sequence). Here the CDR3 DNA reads TGTGCCAGCAGCCTTATGACAGGGACAACTGAAGCTTTCTTT. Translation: CASSLMTGTTEAFF.

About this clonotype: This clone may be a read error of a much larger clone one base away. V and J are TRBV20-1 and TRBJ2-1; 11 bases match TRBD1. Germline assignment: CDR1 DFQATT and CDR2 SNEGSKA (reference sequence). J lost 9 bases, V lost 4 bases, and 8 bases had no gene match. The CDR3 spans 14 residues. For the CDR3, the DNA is TGCAGTGCTATTACCGGGACAGGGGGTGTTGAGCAGTTCTTC. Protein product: CSAITGTGGVEQFF.

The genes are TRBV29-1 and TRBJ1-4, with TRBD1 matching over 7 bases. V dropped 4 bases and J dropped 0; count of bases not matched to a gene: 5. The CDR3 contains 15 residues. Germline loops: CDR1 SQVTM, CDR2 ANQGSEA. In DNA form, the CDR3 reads TGCAGCGTTGCGACAGGGATGGCAACTAATGAAAAACTGTTTTTT. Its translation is CSVATGMATNEKLFF. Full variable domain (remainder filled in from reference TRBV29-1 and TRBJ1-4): SAVISQKPSRDICQRGTSLTIQCQVDSQVTMMFWYRQQPGQSLTLIATANQGSEATYESGFVIDKFPISRPNLTFSTLTVSNMSPEDSSIYLCSVATGMATNEKLFFGSGTQLSVL.

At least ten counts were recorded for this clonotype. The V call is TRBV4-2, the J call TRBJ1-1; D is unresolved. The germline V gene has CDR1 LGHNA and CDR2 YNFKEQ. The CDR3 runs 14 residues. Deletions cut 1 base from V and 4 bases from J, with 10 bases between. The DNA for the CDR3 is TGTGCCAGCAGCCAAGGCACGGCCGCCACTGAAGCTTTCTTT. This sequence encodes CASSQGTAATEAFF.

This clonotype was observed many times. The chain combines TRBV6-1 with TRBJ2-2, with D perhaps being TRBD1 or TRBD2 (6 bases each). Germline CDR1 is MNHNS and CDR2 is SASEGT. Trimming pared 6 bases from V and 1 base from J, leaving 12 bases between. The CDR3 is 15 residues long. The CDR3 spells CASRRRGQNTGELFF. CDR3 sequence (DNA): TGTGCCAGCAGGAGGCGGGGACAGAACACCGGGGAGCTGTTTTTT.

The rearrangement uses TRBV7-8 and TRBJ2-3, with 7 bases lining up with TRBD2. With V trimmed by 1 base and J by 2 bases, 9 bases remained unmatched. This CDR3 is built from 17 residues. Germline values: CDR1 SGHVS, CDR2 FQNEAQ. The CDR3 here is CASSLDLGGSNTDTQYF. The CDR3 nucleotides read TGTGCCAGCAGCTTAGATTTGGGGGGGTCTAACACAGATACGCAGTATTTT.

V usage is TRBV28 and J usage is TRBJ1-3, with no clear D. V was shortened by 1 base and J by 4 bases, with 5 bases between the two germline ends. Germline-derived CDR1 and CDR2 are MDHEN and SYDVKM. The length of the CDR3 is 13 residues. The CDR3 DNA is TGTGCCAGCAGTTTATCCCTCGGAAACACCATATATTTT. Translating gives CASSLSLGNTIYF.

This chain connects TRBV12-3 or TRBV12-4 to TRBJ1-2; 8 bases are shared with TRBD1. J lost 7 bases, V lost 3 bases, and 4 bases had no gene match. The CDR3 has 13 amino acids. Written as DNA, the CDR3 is TGTGCCAGCAGTTTGCAGGGGGCGCGTGGCTACACCTTC. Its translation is CASSLQGARGYTF.

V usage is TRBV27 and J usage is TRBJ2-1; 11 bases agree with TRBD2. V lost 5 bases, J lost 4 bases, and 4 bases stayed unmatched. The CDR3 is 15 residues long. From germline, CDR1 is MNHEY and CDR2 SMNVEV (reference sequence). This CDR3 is CASSGGTSGYNEQFF. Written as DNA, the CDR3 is TGTGCCAGCAGTGGCGGGACTAGCGGATACAATGAGCAGTTCTTC.

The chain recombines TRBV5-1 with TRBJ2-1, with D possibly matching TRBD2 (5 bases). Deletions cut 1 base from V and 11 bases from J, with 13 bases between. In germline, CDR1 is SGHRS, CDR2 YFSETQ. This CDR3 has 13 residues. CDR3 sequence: CASSLKETGKQFF. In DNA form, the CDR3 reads TGCGCCAGCAGCTTGAAGGAGACGGGGAAGCAGTTCTTC.

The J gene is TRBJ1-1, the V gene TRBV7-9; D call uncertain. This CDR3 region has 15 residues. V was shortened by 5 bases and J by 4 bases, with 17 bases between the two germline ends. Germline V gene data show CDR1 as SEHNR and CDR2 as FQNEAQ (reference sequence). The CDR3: CASSPPDDVSTEAFF. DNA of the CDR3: TGTGCCAGCAGCCCTCCGGACGATGTGTCCACTGAAGCTTTCTTT.

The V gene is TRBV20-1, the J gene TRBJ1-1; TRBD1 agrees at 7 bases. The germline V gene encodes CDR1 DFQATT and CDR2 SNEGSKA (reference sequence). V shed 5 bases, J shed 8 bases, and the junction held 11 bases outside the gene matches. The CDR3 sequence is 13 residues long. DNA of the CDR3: TGCAGTGCTGAGGGACAGTGGGGACTCGAAGCTTTCTTT. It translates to CSAEGQWGLEAFF.

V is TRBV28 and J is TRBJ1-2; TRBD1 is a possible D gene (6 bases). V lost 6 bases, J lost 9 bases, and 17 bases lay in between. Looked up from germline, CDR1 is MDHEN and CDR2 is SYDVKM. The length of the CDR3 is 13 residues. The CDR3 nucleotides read TGTGCCAGCAGAGCCCCGGGGGGCGCGAGCTACACCTTC. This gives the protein CASRAPGGASYTF.

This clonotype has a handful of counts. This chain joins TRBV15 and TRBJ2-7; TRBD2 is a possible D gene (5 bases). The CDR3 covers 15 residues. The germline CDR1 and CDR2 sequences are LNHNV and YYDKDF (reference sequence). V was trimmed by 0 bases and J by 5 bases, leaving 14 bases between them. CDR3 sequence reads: CATSRDTGLAHEQYF. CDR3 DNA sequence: TGTGCCACCAGCAGAGATACCGGGCTAGCCCACGAGCAGTACTTC.

CDR3 sequence (DNA): TGTGCCAGCAGTGCACGGGGGACCTCCTACGAGCAGTACTTC. Residues: CASSARGTSYEQYF. The chain joins TRBV28 to TRBJ2-7, with D possibly matching TRBD2 (6 bases). V was cut by 5 bases and J by 0 bases, with 11 bases left in between. The CDR3 runs to 14 residues. The germline V gene encodes CDR1 MDHEN and CDR2 SYDVKM.

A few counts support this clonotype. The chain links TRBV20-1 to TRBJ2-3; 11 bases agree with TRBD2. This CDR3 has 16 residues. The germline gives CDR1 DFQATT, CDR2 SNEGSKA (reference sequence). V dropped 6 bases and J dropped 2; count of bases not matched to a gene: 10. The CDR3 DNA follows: TGCAGTGCCAAGGGGGTAGCGGGGGGGTTCACAGATACGCAGTATTTT. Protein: CSAKGVAGGFTDTQYF.

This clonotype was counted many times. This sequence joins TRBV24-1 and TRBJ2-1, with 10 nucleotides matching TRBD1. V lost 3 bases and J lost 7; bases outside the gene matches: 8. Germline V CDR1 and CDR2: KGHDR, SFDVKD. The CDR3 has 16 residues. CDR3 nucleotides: TGTGCCACCAGTGATCCCGGGACAGGGGCAGGGAATGAGCAGTTCTTC. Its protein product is CATSDPGTGAGNEQFF.

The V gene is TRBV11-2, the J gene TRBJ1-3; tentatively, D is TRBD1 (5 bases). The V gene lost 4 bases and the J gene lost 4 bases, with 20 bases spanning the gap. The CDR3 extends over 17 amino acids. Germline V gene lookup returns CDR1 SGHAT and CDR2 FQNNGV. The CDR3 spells CASSYRQTPFWGNTIYF. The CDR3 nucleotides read TGTGCCAGCAGCTACAGACAGACTCCATTCTGGGGAAACACCATATATTTT.

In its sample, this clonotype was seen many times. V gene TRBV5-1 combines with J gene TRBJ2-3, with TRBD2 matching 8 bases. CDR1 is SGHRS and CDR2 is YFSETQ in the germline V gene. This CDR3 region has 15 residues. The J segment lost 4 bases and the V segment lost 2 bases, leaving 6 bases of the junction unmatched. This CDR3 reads CASSFSGLVADTQYF. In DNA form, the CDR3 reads TGCGCCAGCAGCTTTTCGGGACTAGTTGCAGATACGCAGTATTTT.

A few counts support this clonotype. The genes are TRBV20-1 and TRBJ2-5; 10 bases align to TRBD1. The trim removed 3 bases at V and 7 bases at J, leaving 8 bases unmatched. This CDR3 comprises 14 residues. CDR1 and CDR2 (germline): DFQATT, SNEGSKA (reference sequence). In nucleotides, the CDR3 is TGCAGTGCTAGTGGGACAGGGGAGTTAGGGACCCAGTACTTC. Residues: CSASGTGELGTQYF.

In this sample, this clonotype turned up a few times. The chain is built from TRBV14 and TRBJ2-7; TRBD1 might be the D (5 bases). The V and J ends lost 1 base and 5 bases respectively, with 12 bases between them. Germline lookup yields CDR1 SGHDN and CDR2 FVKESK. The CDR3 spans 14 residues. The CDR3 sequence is CASSQGQSVNEQYF. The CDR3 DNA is TGTGCCAGCAGCCAAGGACAGTCAGTAAACGAGCAGTACTTC.

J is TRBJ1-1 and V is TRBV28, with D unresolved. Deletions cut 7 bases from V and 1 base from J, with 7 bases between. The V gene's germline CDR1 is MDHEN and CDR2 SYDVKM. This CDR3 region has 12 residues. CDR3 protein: CASTVTNTEAFF. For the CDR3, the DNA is TGTGCCAGCACTGTGACGAACACTGAAGCTTTCTTT.

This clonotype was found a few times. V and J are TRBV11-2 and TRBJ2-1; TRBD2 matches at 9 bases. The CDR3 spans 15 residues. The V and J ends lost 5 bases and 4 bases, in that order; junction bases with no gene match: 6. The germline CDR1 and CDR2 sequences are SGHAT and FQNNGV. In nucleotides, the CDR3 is TGTGCCAGCAGCCTTCCGGGACTAGCTTACAATGAGCAGTTCTTC. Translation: CASSLPGLAYNEQFF. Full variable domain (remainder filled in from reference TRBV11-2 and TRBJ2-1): EAGVAQSPRYKIIEKRQSVAFWCNPISGHATLYWYQQILGQGPKLLIQFQNNGVVDDSQLPKDRFSAERLKGVDSTLKIQPAKLEDSAVYLCASSLPGLAYNEQFFGPGTRLTVL.

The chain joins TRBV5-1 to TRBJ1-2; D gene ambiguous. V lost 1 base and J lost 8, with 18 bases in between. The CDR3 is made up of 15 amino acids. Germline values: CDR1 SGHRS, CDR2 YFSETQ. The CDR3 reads CASSLNVPGMEGYTF. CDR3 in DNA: TGCGCCAGCAGCTTGAACGTCCCAGGAATGGAAGGCTACACCTTC.